Here is one T cell receptor (beta chain) with its context. Its antigen is not known. Sequencing was performed with immunoSEQ multiplex PCR; in TCRdb, only in-frame clones are kept and a portion is missing. The sample consists of over 110,000 clones, 80% to 90% of them appearing once. This entry comes from a study of cytomegalovirus exposure and HLA in healthy donors. Study-wide results and limits: It was reported that the classifier diagnosed cytomegalovirus status with high specificity and sensitivity in both the original and validation cohorts.

Per germline, CDR1 MGHRA and CDR2 YSYEKL. The CDR3 is made up of 13 amino acids. J lost 6 bases, V lost 4 bases, and 3 bases had no gene match. The V call is TRBV4-1, the J call TRBJ2-7; TRBD2 matches at 10 bases. The sequence came from a man between 18 and 29 years old in good health and CMV-seronegative. Sequenced material: PBMCs. The CDR3 DNA sequence: TGCGCCAGCAGCCCCCGACTAGCGGGCGAGCAGTACTTC. Translating gives CASSPRLAGEQYF.